These 11 T cell receptor beta chains share one sample of origin, sequenced in a study of T cells in Graves' hyperthyroidism and ophthalmopathy. The source material, RNA transcripts, was used to amplify TCR beta CDR3 regions. The HTBI primer set was used in a first-round RT-PCR of the TCR CDR3. MiXCR, run by TCRdb on the multiplex PCR reads, gives a single entry per CDR3 protein. The sample lists 300,000 to 450,000 distinct CDR3 sequences, around 16% occurring once. The sequencing sample was made of blood. Receptors originate from a young woman with Graves' hyperthyroidism that later progressed to Graves' ophthalmopathy.

The table lists this clonotype with a few counts. The chain carries TRBV20-1 and TRBJ1-4; D ambiguous. CDR1 and CDR2 (germline): DFQATT, SNEGSKA (reference sequence). This CDR3 is built from 11 residues. Trimming took off 4 bases at V and 8 bases at J, with 8 bases between the two ends. CDR3 protein: CSAKRWEKLFF. CDR3 in DNA: TGCAGTGCTAAAAGATGGGAAAAACTGTTTTTT.

This clonotype was observed many times. Written as DNA, the CDR3 is TGTGCCAGCAGAATAGGAAACGAGCAGTACTTC. It translates to CASRIGNEQYF. The chain combines TRBV7-9 with TRBJ2-7, with D hard to call. The CDR3 spans 11 residues. Trimming left V 6 bases short and J 5 bases short, with 8 bases between. Germline CDR1 SEHNR, CDR2 FQNEAQ (reference sequence).

The table lists this clonotype with many counts. The chain couples TRBV6-2 or TRBV6-3 to TRBJ2-5; no definite D call. Germline V lookup: CDR1 MNHEY, CDR2 SVGEGT. This CDR3 comprises 13 residues. The V end lost 2 bases, the J end lost 3 bases, and 7 bases lay between the germline ends. CDR3 residues: CASSYGAEETQYF. The CDR3 coding sequence is TGTGCCAGCAGTTACGGCGCTGAAGAGACCCAGTACTTC.

This rearrangement joins TRBV2 to TRBJ2-2, with 10 bases that match TRBD1. Germline CDR1 reads SNHLY; CDR2 reads FYNNEI. V shed 6 bases, J shed 3 bases, and the junction held 16 bases outside the gene matches. The CDR3 has 19 amino acids. This CDR3 reads CASRLRGTGVRKHTGELFF. In DNA, the CDR3 is TGTGCCAGCAGACTCCGAGGGACAGGGGTCCGTAAGCACACCGGGGAGCTGTTTTTT.

V usage is TRBV28 and J usage is TRBJ1-3, with D possibly being TRBD1 (6 bases). The V and J ends lost 6 bases and 0 bases respectively, with 27 bases between them. CDR1 and CDR2 (germline): MDHEN, SYDVKM. This CDR3 is built from 20 residues. The CDR3 reads CASRFFTPGHRSSSGNTIYF. The CDR3 DNA is TGTGCCAGCAGATTCTTTACGCCGGGACACCGATCGAGCTCTGGAAACACCATATATTTT.

This clonotype was counted between two and nine times. The V and J genes are TRBV28 and TRBJ1-2, with 7 bases fitting TRBD1. Germline-derived CDR1 and CDR2 are MDHEN and SYDVKM. The CDR3 has 13 amino acids. V lost 5 bases to trimming and J lost 6 bases; unmatched junction nucleotides: 6. In DNA, the CDR3 is TGTGCCAGCAGTATCCGGGACAGTAATGGCTACACCTTC. This gives the protein CASSIRDSNGYTF.

The chain is built from TRBV5-1 and TRBJ1-3, with D maybe TRBD1 (5 bases). V was clipped by 4 bases and J by 0 bases, with 20 bases between them. The CDR3 extends over 18 amino acids. The germline CDR1 and CDR2 sequences are SGHRS and YFSETQ. CDR3 DNA: TGCGCCAGCAGCGTTTCGCTCCGGGACGCGAGCTCTGGAAACACCATATATTTT. As protein: CASSVSLRDASSGNTIYF.

Ten or more counts support this clonotype. V gene TRBV6-6 combines with J gene TRBJ2-3; the match to TRBD2 covers 14 bases. Trimming cost V 0 bases and J 0 bases; bases outside gene matches: 11. This CDR3 contains 21 residues. Germline V CDR1 and CDR2: MNHNY, SVGAGI (reference sequence). The chain's CDR3 is CASSYSLTSGRAVESTDTQYF. As DNA, the CDR3 is TGTGCCAGCAGTTACTCGCTGACTAGCGGGAGGGCCGTTGAAAGCACAGATACGCAGTATTTT.

This clonotype was observed a few times. This chain connects TRBV6-5 to TRBJ2-7; D gene ambiguous. Looked up from germline, CDR1 is MNHEY and CDR2 is SVGAGI. Trimming shortened V by 0 bases and J by 0 bases, and 9 bases separated the two germline ends. This CDR3 contains 15 residues. The CDR3 spells CASSYSWQSSYEQYF. CDR3 nucleotides: TGTGCCAGCAGTTACTCTTGGCAGAGCTCCTACGAGCAGTACTTC.

This chain connects TRBV5-1 to TRBJ2-1, with D tentatively TRBD1 or TRBD2 (5 bases each). The V end lost 2 bases, the J end lost 2 bases, and 11 bases lay between the germline ends. This CDR3 contains 15 residues. In germline, CDR1 is SGHRS, CDR2 YFSETQ. CDR3 bases: TGCGCCAGCAGCTTCGATGTGGGGGCCTACAATGAGCAGTTCTTC. Encoded protein: CASSFDVGAYNEQFF.

This clonotype was seen a handful of times. CDR3 sequence reads: CASSSPLTGATNEKLFF. The CDR3 nucleotides read TGTGCCAGCAGCTCCCCCCTGACAGGAGCAACTAATGAAAAACTGTTTTTT. The chain has TRBV7-9 and TRBJ1-4, with D possibly being TRBD1 (6 bases). Trimming stripped 4 bases from V and 0 bases from J, with 15 bases between. Germline V lookup: CDR1 SEHNR, CDR2 FQNEAQ (reference sequence). This CDR3 is 17 amino acids long.